This TCR beta chain derives from a study of T cell clonotyping in hematopoietic cell transplantation. V lost 5 bases, J lost 2 bases, and 1 base stayed unmatched. The CDR3 extends over 14 amino acids. The germline V gene encodes CDR1 LNHDA and CDR2 SQIVND (reference sequence). The protocol was immunoSEQ multiplex PCR, while the TCRdb copy is restricted to in-frame clones and leaves out a portion. Here the sample spans about 9,400 clones, roughly 85% being singletons. Samples: about 28 days before transplant, then days 30, 100 and 180 after. The chain is built from TRBV19 and TRBJ1-2; 11 nucleotides agree with TRBD1. The source was PBMCs, collected 180 days after allogeneic stem cell transplant. The clonotype was recovered from a male patient between 40 and 49 years old who had an allogeneic stem cell transplant from a related donor, so the T cells may come from the graft donor. Some clones in this sample may be carry-over from other donors' samples. CDR3 protein: CASSGDRGNYGYTF. For the CDR3, the DNA is TGTGCCAGTAGTGGGGACAGGGGGAACTATGGCTACACCTTC.